The 8 T cell receptor beta chains reported below all come from one sample, sequenced in a study of OX40 agonist ivuxolimab in advanced cancers. Some clones are missing from TCRdb's copy, which holds only in-frame ones; the method was immunoSEQ multiplex PCR. The data show about 79,000 clones, around 85% seen once. The input for sequencing was CD4+ or CD8+ T cells sorted from blood, taken in a trial of the OX40 agonist ivuxolimab. These TCRs come from an adult with an advanced solid tumor such as melanoma, head and neck, liver or kidney cancer.

This chain links TRBV21-1 with TRBJ1-1. TRBV21-1 is described as a pseudogene. This CDR3 has 12 amino acids. The CDR3 reads CARSRGNTEAFF. The DNA for the CDR3 is TGTGCCAGGTCTCGGGGGAACACTGAAGCTTTCTTT.

The J gene is TRBJ2-7, the V gene TRBV19; D call uncertain. The CDR3 covers 14 residues. CDR1 and CDR2 from the germline V gene are LNHDA and SQIVND (reference sequence). V shed 7 bases and J shed 0 bases, with 13 bases lying between them. CDR3: CASTSDINSYEQYF. CDR3 DNA sequence: TGTGCCAGTACCTCAGACATCAACTCCTACGAGCAGTACTTC.

This chain joins TRBV7-2 and TRBJ1-1; tentative D call: TRBD1 (6 bases). The CDR3 has 15 amino acids. V was cut by 5 bases and J by 5 bases, with 18 bases left in between. Per the germline V gene, CDR1 is SGHTA and CDR2 is FQGNSA. The chain's CDR3 is CASSPGQTRETEAFF. The CDR3 bases are TGTGCCAGCAGCCCCGGACAGACCCGGGAAACTGAAGCTTTCTTT. Full variable domain (outside the CDR3, taken from reference TRBV7-2 and TRBJ1-1): GAGVSQSPSNKVTEKGKDVELRCDPISGHTALYWYRQSLGQGLEFLIYFQGNSAPDKSGLPSDRFSAERTGGSVSTLTIQRTQQEDSAVYLCASSPGQTRETEAFFGQGTRLTVV.

The chain couples TRBV7-6 to TRBJ2-5; no clear D. CDR1 is SGHVS and CDR2 is FNYEAQ in the germline V gene. Trimming left V 1 base short and J 5 bases short, with 14 bases between. The length of the CDR3 is 15 residues. This CDR3 reads CASSLGIMRSETQYF. In DNA, the CDR3 is TGTGCCAGCAGCTTAGGGATCATGAGATCGGAGACCCAGTACTTC.

V and J are TRBV6-1 and TRBJ2-5; D is possibly TRBD1 (5 bases). The J call may not be correct, given that the DNA end is closer to TRBJ2-7. The CDR3 contains 12 residues. Germline V gene sequence: CDR1 MNHNS, CDR2 SASEGT. DNA for the CDR3: TGTGCCAGCCAAACAGGTACCTACGAGCAGTACTTC. As protein: CASQTGTYEQYF.

The chain employs TRBV11-3 and TRBJ2-2; D is possibly TRBD1 or TRBD2 (5 bases each). Per the germline V gene, CDR1 is SGHNT and CDR2 is YENEEA. Trimming cost V 0 bases and J 9 bases, with 14 bases left between them. This CDR3 has 15 residues. The CDR3 spells CASSLESVLGRELFF. The CDR3 DNA reads TGTGCCAGCAGCTTAGAATCCGTCCTGGGACGGGAGCTGTTTTTT.

The chain employs TRBV4-3 and TRBJ2-7, with 7 bases identical to TRBD2. CDR1 and CDR2 from the germline V gene are LGHNA and YSLEER. V gave up 1 base and J gave up 2 bases; unmatched junction bases: 11. This CDR3 region has 17 residues. CDR3 bases: TGCGCCAGCAGCCAAGTTGCAGGCGGGAGTGGAACCTACGAGCAGTACTTC. Its translation: CASSQVAGGSGTYEQYF.

The chain employs TRBV7-9 and TRBJ2-3; no clear D. Germline V gives CDR1 SEHNR, CDR2 FQNEAQ (reference sequence). V was cut by 5 bases and J by 4 bases, with 13 bases left in between. CDR3 length: 14 amino acids. The DNA of the CDR3 is TGTGCCAGCAGCCCGTCCTCATGGCCAGATACGCAGTATTTT. It specifies CASSPSSWPDTQYF.